Listed below are T cell receptor beta chains from one sample, sequenced in a study of vaccination and CD4 T cells after COVID-19. Their target antigens are unknown. TCRdb redid the calling of the PCR reads with MiXCR, one entry per CDR3 protein. The sample contains about 12,000 distinct CDR3 sequences, 40% to 45% of which appear only once. Material: cultured CD4+ T cells from blood. The source of these receptors is a human donor with COVID-19. Both conserved end residues are trimmed from each CDR3. The order of the fields is J gene, V gene, CDR3 protein.

>TRBJ2-7|TRBV2
ATHTSGGNYEQY
>TRBJ2-3|TRBV20-1
SAPAGASGRDTQY
>TRBJ2-1|TRBV7-3
ASSPYKNNEQF
>TRBJ1-1|TRBV6-1
ASSASTGTVNTEAF
>TRBJ1-6|TRBV7-2
ASKEGFSYNSPLH
>TRBJ2-5|TRBV2
ASSEADREETQY
>TRBJ2-3|TRBV9
ASSVVGVGTDTQY
>TRBJ2-3|TRBV6-2/TRBV6-3
ASSSAGVYTDTQY
>TRBJ1-4|TRBV20-1
SAGGWQGNEKLF
>TRBJ2-2|TRBV6-1
ASSMTSAANTGELF
>TRBJ1-5|TRBV18
ASSGADNQPQH
>TRBJ2-1|TRBV30
AWSPLRNEQF